These 3 T cell receptor beta chains were all obtained from the same sample, sequenced in a study of tumor T cells in aggressive B-cell lymphoma (dated by TCRdb to about 2017). Library preparation employed the immunoSEQ multiplex PCR assay. Not all clones reach the TCRdb copy of this immuneACCESS table, which keeps in-frame sequences only. Checked studies attribute under half of the gap to unresolved V genes and leave the rest unexplained. Here the sample has 9,500 to 10,000 clones; 75% to 85% occur a single time. The top ten constitute 4.3% of the sample. The sequencing sample was made of tumor tissue. The origin of the receptors is an adult with diffuse large B cell lymphoma.

The gene calls are TRBV5-3 and TRBJ2-7; 8 bases match TRBD1. Being an ORF, TRBV5-3 has a function that is uncertain. The CDR3 extends over 16 amino acids. J gave up 3 bases and V 4 bases, and 12 bases lay outside the gene matches. The CDR3 DNA reads as TGTGCCAGAAGCCCTAAGTTGGACAGGGAATTCTACGAGCAGTACTTC. It is translated as CARSPKLDREFYEQYF.

V is TRBV9 and J is TRBJ1-1; D not resolved. Trimming took off 4 bases at V and 3 bases at J, with 4 bases between the two ends. From germline, CDR1 is SGDLS and CDR2 YYNGEE. The length of the CDR3 is 11 residues. DNA for the CDR3: TGTGCCAGCAGCCGAGACACTGAAGCTTTCTTT. This codes for CASSRDTEAFF.

The V and J genes are TRBV5-1 and TRBJ1-1, with 10 bases matching TRBD1. The CDR3 has 16 amino acids. Looked up from germline, CDR1 is SGHRS and CDR2 is YFSETQ. Trimming removed 0 bases from V and 6 bases from J; junction bases left unmatched: 8. This CDR3 reads CASSLGITGTGAEAFF. CDR3 in DNA: TGCGCCAGCAGCTTGGGAATTACCGGGACAGGGGCTGAAGCTTTCTTT.